A selection of T cell receptor beta chains follows, all from one sample in a study of beta chain features in type 1 diabetes. The table came from immunoSEQ multiplex PCR; TCRdb's copy has only in-frame clones and leaves some out. Altogether 200,000 to 300,000 clones are present, approximately 10% being singletons, with the ten largest covering 0.017%. Sequencing was performed on naive CD4+ T cells from blood. The receptors were sampled from a man under 40 with type 1 diabetes. Both conserved end residues are part of each CDR3. The order of the fields is V gene, D gene, CDR3 length, J gene, clone size, CDR3 DNA, CDR3 protein. The D gene is left open where the match is weak. Clone size is given for some rows only: seen once, a few or many times, or a class if the clone is expanded.

>TRBV6-1|TRBD1|14|TRBJ1-5|-
TGTGCCAGCAGTGCGGGACAGGCTAATCAGCCCCAGCATTTT
CASSAGQANQPQHF
>TRBV6-5|TRBD1|13|TRBJ2-5|-
TGTGCCAGCCTAGGGGGCGGCGGTGAGACCCAGTACTTC
CASLGGGGETQYF
>TRBV19|-|15|TRBJ2-1|-
TGTGCCAGTAGTATCGTTACACGCTCCTACAATGAGCAGTTCTTC
CASSIVTRSYNEQFF
>TRBV6-5|-|14|TRBJ2-3|-
TGTGCCAGCAGTTACTCTACAGGAGCAGATACGCAGTATTTT
CASSYSTGADTQYF
>TRBV4-3|-|14|TRBJ2-7|few
TGCGCCAGCAGCCAACGGACTTATACCTACGAGCAGTACTTC
CASSQRTYTYEQYF
>TRBV5-6|-|13|TRBJ2-2|-
TGTGCCAGCACCCGGCGGGTGTCCGGGGAGCTGTTTTTT
CASTRRVSGELFF
>TRBV2|TRBD2|14|TRBJ2-3|-
TGTGCCAGCAGCCCGGGACTAGCGACAGATACGCAGTATTTT
CASSPGLATDTQYF
>TRBV20-1|TRBD2|11|TRBJ2-7|-
TGCTCGGCGGGGGGTCGACACGAGCAGTACTTC
CSAGGRHEQYF
>TRBV5-4|-|16|TRBJ2-6|-
TGTGCCAGCAGCTTGGCCGCGCGCTCTGGGGCCAACGTCCTGACTTTC
CASSLAARSGANVLTF
>TRBV7-3|-|16|TRBJ2-1|few
TGTGCCAGCAGCAAAACCACAGCTGGGGGGTGGAATGAGCAGTTCTTC
CASSKTTAGGWNEQFF
>TRBV18|-|13|TRBJ1-5|-
TGTGCCAGCTCACCAGGGCGCGATCAGCCCCAGCATTTT
CASSPGRDQPQHF